This T cell receptor (beta chain) was sequenced during a study of control samples from healthy donors and cancer patients. Data came from immunoSEQ multiplex PCR; TCRdb stores just in-frame clones and leaves some out. The table has roughly 140,000 clones, approximately 91% seen once. V lost 9 bases, J lost 2 bases, and 25 bases lay in between. The CDR3 is 17 amino acids. Germline values: CDR1 SGHNT, CDR2 YENEEA. The sequencing input was blood. This TCR was recovered from a man aged 25-40 years in good health. This sequence joins TRBV11-3 and TRBJ1-2, with a weak D call TRBD1 (5 bases). CDR3 coding DNA: TGTGCCAGTTCCGGGACGGCGTCCACTACGTTAAACTATGGCTACACCTTC. It translates to CASSGTASTTLNYGYTF. Supplemented by reference TRBV11-3 and TRBJ1-2, the full variable domain reads EAGVVQSPRYKIIEKKQPVAFWCNPISGHNTLYWYLQNLGQGPELLIRYENEEAVDDSQLPKDRFSAERLKGVDSTLKIQPAELGDSAVYLCASSGTASTTLNYGYTFGSGTRLTVV.